Listed here is a single TCR beta chain. This sample is drawn from a study of T-cell memory formation after mild COVID-19. cDNA libraries for TCR alpha and TCR beta, carrying sample barcodes and UMIs, came from 5'RACE with constant-segment primers. TCRdb reanalysed the 5' RACE reads using MiXCR and keeps one entry per CDR3 protein. The sample has around 200,000 distinct CDR3 sequences, around 18% seen once. Trimming cost V 1 base and J 3 bases, with 14 bases left between them. CDR3 size: 16 residues. Sequenced material: PBMCs or a T cell subset sorted from them (not recorded which). The chain links TRBV23-1 to TRBJ2-3; no reliable D call. TRBV23-1 is given ORF status, its function remaining uncertain. The clonotype was recovered from a man aged 18 to 30 who had mild COVID-19 (a few samples of this study predate the infection). Cell type and time point are not known. In DNA form, the CDR3 reads TGCGCCAGCAGTCAATTCGGTCGGCGGCGGACAGATACGCAGTATTTT. As protein: CASSQFGRRRTDTQYF.